These T cell receptor beta chains were read from a single sample in a study of blood T cell repertoires in COVID-19. Only in-frame clones appear in the TCRdb table, and some are missing; sequencing was by immunoSEQ multiplex PCR. There are around 100,000 clones in the sample; 70% to 80% occur only once, and roughly 19% lies in the top ten. The sequencing input was peripheral blood. These receptors were obtained from a man between 65 and 85 years old with active or convalescent COVID-19. Each CDR3 is given with its conserved first and last residue. The order of the fields is D gene, J gene, V gene, clone size, CDR3 protein, CDR3 DNA. A D gene is named only where the DNA matches it firmly. Clone size appears in some rows only: once, few, many, or a class for an expanded clone.

-	TRBJ2-7	TRBV6-1	-	CASSEGTRPPYEQYF	TGTGCCAGCAGTGAGGGGACTCGTCCTCCCTACGAGCAGTACTTC
TRBD1	TRBJ2-2	TRBV9	-	CASSDRGSTGELFF	TGTGCCAGCAGCGACAGGGGAAGCACCGGGGAGCTGTTTTTT
-	TRBJ1-2	TRBV28	-	CASSVGRTGGYTF	TGTGCCAGCAGTGTCGGGAGGACGGGTGGCTACACCTTC
-	TRBJ2-3	TRBV12-5	-	CASGLPSTDTQYF	TGTGCTAGTGGTTTGCCTTCCACAGATACGCAGTATTTT
-	TRBJ2-4	TRBV6-5	-	CASNHILAKNIQYF	TGTGCCAGCAACCACATATTAGCCAAAAACATTCAGTACTTC
-	TRBJ1-2	TRBV27	once	CASSFRGGTDQRSNYGYTF	TGTGCCAGCAGTTTTAGAGGGGGAACGGATCAAAGGTCTAACTATGGCTACACCTTC
TRBD2	TRBJ2-3	TRBV6-6	once	CASSRRLAGGSDTQYF	TGTGCCAGCAGTCGGAGACTAGCGGGAGGGTCAGATACGCAGTATTTT
TRBD1	TRBJ2-3	TRBV5-1	-	CASSSGTGAGDTQYF	TGCGCCAGCAGCTCTGGGACAGGGGCAGGAGATACGCAGTATTTT
-	TRBJ1-4	TRBV28	-	CASSSRQPHEKLFF	TGTGCCAGCAGCTCTAGACAGCCCCATGAAAAACTGTTTTTT
-	TRBJ1-1	TRBV9	-	CASSVDWAGNTEAFF	TGTGCCAGCAGCGTAGATTGGGCCGGGAACACTGAAGCTTTCTTT
TRBD1	TRBJ1-1	TRBV10-3	-	CAISASGGTGYETEAFF	TGTGCCATCAGTGCCTCGGGTGGGACAGGATACGAGACTGAAGCTTTCTTT
TRBD2	TRBJ2-7	TRBV18	-	CASSFTPLAGVGEQYF	TGTGCCAGCTCATTTACCCCACTAGCGGGAGTGGGGGAGCAGTACTTC
TRBD1	TRBJ2-2	TRBV6-5	-	CASSIQGAGELFF	TGTGCCAGCAGTATCCAGGGGGCCGGGGAGCTGTTTTTT
TRBD1	TRBJ1-1	TRBV28	few	CASSSGQGRTEAFF	TGTGCCAGCAGTTCGGGACAGGGACGCACTGAAGCTTTCTTT
-	TRBJ1-5	TRBV15	few	CATSREAGHYSNQPQHF	TGTGCCACCAGCAGAGAAGCGGGACATTATAGCAATCAGCCCCAGCATTTT
TRBD1	TRBJ1-1	TRBV10-3	-	CAISEWGQGVAFF	TGTGCCATCAGTGAGTGGGGACAGGGGGTGGCTTTCTTT
-	TRBJ2-7	TRBV30	-	CAWSRRGYEQYF	TGTGCCTGGAGTCGGAGGGGCTACGAGCAGTACTTC
TRBD2	TRBJ2-5	TRBV3-1/TRBV3-2	-	CASSQRRTSGVKETQYF	TGTGCCAGCAGCCAACGTCGGACTAGCGGGGTTAAAGAGACCCAGTACTTC
TRBD1	TRBJ1-3	TRBV3-1/TRBV3-2	-	CASSFLKSGTGGSGNTIYF	TGTGCCAGCAGCTTCTTAAAGTCCGGGACAGGGGGCTCTGGAAACACCATATATTTT
-	TRBJ1-1	TRBV5-1	few	CASSNRGGTEAFF	TGCGCCAGCAGCAATAGGGGGGGAACTGAAGCTTTCTTT
TRBD1	TRBJ1-1	TRBV9	once	CASSVVGTGLTFF	TGTGCCAGCAGCGTAGTTGGGACAGGGTTGACTTTCTTT
-	TRBJ1-5	TRBV6-6	-	CASSPRTSQPQHF	TGTGCCAGCAGTCCGAGGACAAGTCAGCCCCAGCATTTT
TRBD2	TRBJ2-1	TRBV6-5	-	CASSFFSGRAQEQFF	TGTGCCAGCAGTTTCTTTAGCGGGAGGGCGCAGGAGCAGTTCTTC
-	TRBJ1-1	TRBV23-1	-	CASTQNTEAFF	TGCGCCAGCACCCAGAACACTGAAGCTTTCTTT
-	TRBJ1-3	TRBV11-2	few	CASSRGWSGNTIYF	TGTGCCAGCAGCAGGGGATGGTCTGGAAACACCATATATTTT
-	TRBJ1-1	TRBV5-1	-	CASSARDKGFMFAEAFF	TGCGCCAGCAGCGCCCGGGACAAAGGATTTATGTTCGCTGAAGCTTTCTTT
-	TRBJ2-5	TRBV7-9	-	CVSSPPSHDPQETQYF	TGTGTCAGCAGCCCCCCTAGTCATGACCCCCAAGAGACCCAGTACTTC
-	TRBJ1-2	TRBV5-6	-	CASSLVAGVGGYTF	TGTGCCAGCAGCTTGGTTGCGGGAGTGGGAGGCTACACCTTC
TRBD2	TRBJ2-3	TRBV7-8	-	CASRGSRTSGASSTDTQYF	TGTGCCAGCCGAGGGAGCAGGACTAGCGGGGCCTCTAGCACAGATACGCAGTATTTT
TRBD1	TRBJ2-7	TRBV19	few	CASSIGTGKYEQYF	TGTGCCAGTAGTATCGGGACAGGGAAGTACGAGCAGTACTTC
-	TRBJ2-3	TRBV7-3	few	CASSLDGSTDTQYF	TGTGCCAGCAGCTTAGACGGGAGCACAGATACGCAGTATTTT
-	TRBJ1-5	TRBV7-6	-	CASSHGQLQPQHF	TGTGCCAGCAGCCACGGACAGCTACAGCCCCAGCATTTT
TRBD1	TRBJ1-6	TRBV5-4	-	CASSSVGTVNSPLHF	TGTGCCAGCAGCTCCGTCGGGACAGTTAATTCACCCCTCCACTTT
-	TRBJ1-4	TRBV29-1	-	CSVEDPGPATNEKLFF	TGCAGCGTTGAAGATCCAGGGCCTGCAACTAATGAAAAACTGTTTTTT
-	TRBJ1-1	TRBV24-1	-	CATSDSTTRHTEAFF	TGTGCCACCAGTGATTCCACTACACGGCACACTGAAGCTTTCTTT
-	TRBJ1-1	TRBV6-5	-	CASTSAGSDTEAFF	TGTGCCAGCACCTCCGCGGGAAGCGACACTGAAGCTTTCTTT
-	TRBJ2-7	TRBV6-5	-	CASSSQTGEQYF	TGTGCCAGCAGTTCACAGACAGGCGAGCAGTACTTC